This T cell receptor beta chain was documented in a study of blood T cell repertoires in COVID-19. Across the study: The origin of the acute and convalescent COVID-19 samples was the United States, Italy and Spain. T cells, B-cell-depleted T cells, or PBMCs provided the cDNA or gDNA that served as material.

Per the study methods: Estimation of nucleated cell counts was performed using reference gene primer amplification. Clones were read by immunoSEQ multiplex PCR, and TCRdb kept only the in-frame ones, dropping some. That table furnishes V, J and clone size, whereas the DNA furnished D and trimming. The sample has 250,000 to 300,000 clones, around 83% seen once. Trimming pared 5 bases from V and 2 bases from J, leaving 12 bases between. Germline CDR1 and CDR2: ENHRY and SYGVKD. This CDR3 has 15 residues. Material for sequencing was peripheral blood. The chain joins TRBV10-3 to TRBJ2-2; D is possibly TRBD1 (5 bases). This clonotype originated in a man aged 18 to 30 with active or convalescent COVID-19. The CDR3 DNA sequence: TGTGCCATCAGTCAGGACACAGTTAACACCGGGGAGCTGTTTTTT. This encodes CAISQDTVNTGELFF.